Each of the 14 T cell receptor beta chains below was sequenced from the same sample in a study of blood T cell repertoires in COVID-19. The assay was immunoSEQ multiplex PCR, and TCRdb's table has in-frame clones only and misses some. This table has over 90,000 clones, more than 70% appearing once. Sequencing was performed on peripheral blood. These receptors all stem from a woman of 80 years or more in a cohort sampled during active COVID-19.

The chain carries TRBV5-4 and TRBJ2-1; D is perhaps TRBD2 (6 bases). The germline CDR1 and CDR2 sequences are SGHNT and YYREEE (reference sequence). The CDR3 consists of 15 residues. The V end was cut by 4 bases, the J end by 7 bases, with 18 bases between. The CDR3 nucleotides are TGTGCCAGCAGCCTCGGCGCCCCGGGGGAAAATGAGCAGTTCTTC. Its translation is CASSLGAPGENEQFF.

The V call is TRBV29-1, the J call TRBJ2-2; 7 nucleotides agree with TRBD1. There are 13 residues in the CDR3. The ends lost 6 bases at V and 6 bases at J; junction bases unmatched: 7. Germline V gene sequence: CDR1 SQVTM, CDR2 ANQGSEA. The CDR3 loop is CSVAPDRAGELFF. Written as DNA, the CDR3 is TGCAGCGTGGCCCCCGACAGGGCCGGGGAGCTGTTTTTT.

The CDR3 DNA sequence: TGCGCCAGCAGCCTCCAGGGGCCTCAAGAGACCCAGTACTTC. Residues: CASSLQGPQETQYF. This rearrangement joins TRBV5-1 to TRBJ2-5; possibly TRBD1 for D (6 bases). V lost 4 bases and J 2 bases, leaving 12 bases between the germline ends. The CDR3 runs to 14 residues. Germline V gives CDR1 SGHRS, CDR2 YFSETQ.

The rearrangement links TRBV19 to TRBJ2-7; 10 bases line up with TRBD1. Trimming at V came to 9 bases and at J to 3 bases, leaving 8 bases not matched to a gene. This CDR3 has 14 residues. CDR1 is LNHDA and CDR2 is SQIVND in the germline V gene (reference sequence). The CDR3 nucleotides read TGTGCCAGCACCGGGACAGGGGTTGGCTACGAGCAGTACTTC. It specifies CASTGTGVGYEQYF. Looking up the rest from reference TRBV19 and TRBJ2-7 gives the full variable domain: DGGITQSPKYLFRKEGQNVTLSCEQNLNHDAMYWYRQDPGQGLRLIYYSQIVNDFQKGDIAEGYSVSREKKESFPLTVTSAQKNPTAFYLCASTGTGVGYEQYFGPGTRLTVT.

This sequence joins TRBV27 and TRBJ2-3; TRBD2 aligns across 14 bases. The germline CDR1 and CDR2 sequences are MNHEY and SMNVEV (reference sequence). V shed 5 bases and J 2 bases; nucleotides not matched to a gene: 15. The CDR3 runs 20 residues. The CDR3 here is CASSTRLAGGPGFYTDTQYF. The CDR3 coding sequence is TGTGCCAGCAGTACACGACTAGCGGGAGGGCCGGGTTTTTACACAGATACGCAGTATTTT.

This rearrangement joins TRBV7-9 to TRBJ1-5, with no clear D. CDR3 length equals 13 residues. In germline, CDR1 is SEHNR, CDR2 FQNEAQ (reference sequence). The germline V and J ends were trimmed by 10 bases and 2 bases, with 12 bases remaining between them. The CDR3 sequence: CAISRGGNQPQHF. CDR3 nucleotides: TGTGCCATCAGTCGGGGTGGCAATCAGCCCCAGCATTTT.

The J gene is TRBJ2-1, the V gene TRBV10-1; a possible D gene is TRBD1 (5 bases). The germline V gene has CDR1 WNHNN and CDR2 SYGVQD (reference sequence). V was cut by 0 bases and J by 11 bases, with 8 bases left in between. The CDR3 has 12 amino acids. The CDR3 spells CASSESVDKQFF. In nucleotides, the CDR3 is TGCGCCAGCAGTGAGTCAGTGGACAAGCAGTTCTTC.

The chain carries TRBV6-5 and TRBJ2-5; tentatively, D is TRBD2 (5 bases). Germline CDR1 and CDR2: MNHEY and SVGAGI. The CDR3 loop spans 13 amino acids. Trimming pared 8 bases from V and 5 bases from J, leaving 15 bases between. CDR3 in amino acids: CASGPGPGETQYF. The CDR3 DNA follows: TGTGCCAGCGGGCCGGGCCCGGGGGAGACCCAGTACTTC.

The CDR3 loop is CASSSTGDYGYTF. As DNA, the CDR3 is TGCGCCAGCAGCTCGACAGGGGACTATGGCTACACCTTC. V usage is TRBV5-1 and J usage is TRBJ1-2; 8 positions agree with TRBD1. Germline values: CDR1 SGHRS, CDR2 YFSETQ. The CDR3 length is 13 residues. Trimming took 3 bases from V and 3 from J; bases not matched to a gene: 1.

The chain employs TRBV11-2 and TRBJ2-7, with 13 nucleotides matching TRBD2. The ends lost 4 bases at V and 7 bases at J; junction bases unmatched: 1. The CDR3 has 13 residues. Germline values: CDR1 SGHAT, CDR2 FQNNGV. CDR3 residues: CASSSGLAGEQYF. In DNA form, the CDR3 reads TGTGCCAGCAGCTCGGGACTAGCGGGAGAGCAGTACTTC.

The chain is built from TRBV12-3 or TRBV12-4 and TRBJ2-2, with a weak D call TRBD2 (5 bases). Trimming cost V 7 bases and J 2 bases, with 8 bases left between them. The CDR3 contains 13 residues. The CDR3 DNA reads as TGTGCCAGCACGCTAGCCAACACCGGGGAGCTGTTTTTT. Translating gives CASTLANTGELFF.

This sequence joins TRBV7-2 and TRBJ1-5; the D gene is possibly TRBD1 (5 bases). V was cut by 3 bases and J by 6 bases, with 15 bases left in between. This CDR3 has 15 amino acids. From germline, CDR1 is SGHTA and CDR2 FQGNSA. DNA for the CDR3: TGTGCCAGCAGCTTTTGGCAGGGCGCTAGTCAGCCCCAGCATTTT. Translated: CASSFWQGASQPQHF.

CDR3 bases: TGTGCTAGTGGTTCGGGACTTGTCACCGGGGAGCTGTTTTTT. As protein: CASGSGLVTGELFF. V usage is TRBV12-5 and J usage is TRBJ2-2; TRBD2 is a possible D gene (6 bases). V was trimmed by 4 bases and J by 4 bases, leaving 10 bases between them. Germline values: CDR1 LGHNT, CDR2 FRNRAP. This CDR3 is built from 14 residues.

The chain couples TRBV3-1 (or the pseudogene TRBV3-2) to TRBJ2-7; tentatively, D is TRBD1 (6 bases). Trimming removed 1 base from V and 0 bases from J, with 13 bases in between. Germline V gene sequence: CDR1 LGHDT, CDR2 YNNKEL (reference sequence). The CDR3 loop spans 16 amino acids. CDR3 DNA sequence: TGTGCCAGCAGCCAAGCCCTGACAGGCGTCTCCTACGAGCAGTACTTC. As protein: CASSQALTGVSYEQYF.